What follows describes a single T cell receptor (beta chain). This sample was included in a study of blood T cell repertoires in COVID-19. The overall study: Acute-phase and convalescent COVID-19 samples originated in the United States, Italy and Spain. T cells, B-cell-depleted T cells, or PBMCs supplied cDNA or gDNA.

Germline V gives CDR1 KGHSH, CDR2 LQKENI. This CDR3 is built from 14 residues. The ends were cut back, 2 bases at V and 8 bases at J, with 15 bases in the middle. In the source study's methods: Using reference gene primer amplification, nucleated cell counts were estimated. Using immunoSEQ multiplex PCR, the repertoire was profiled, and TCRdb retains in-frame clones only, with some absent. The DNA gave D and trimming, while V, J and clone size come from that table. The profile shows 40,000 or so clones, more than 65% of them singletons. Material: peripheral blood. The sequence was obtained from a man aged 65 to 85 with acute or convalescent COVID-19. This chain uses TRBV18 with TRBJ1-2; D is ambiguous. CDR3: CASSPRDSHRGYTF. The CDR3 coding sequence is TGTGCCAGCTCACCAAGAGATAGCCACCGAGGCTACACCTTC.